The sample holds one count of the clone carrying this TCR beta chain. The antigen remains unidentified. Using immunoSEQ multiplex PCR, the repertoire was profiled, and TCRdb retains in-frame clones only, with some absent. Here the sample spans fewer than 100,000 clones, 80% to 90% being singletons. The CDR3 spans 16 residues. Trimming stripped 1 base from V and 0 bases from J, with 10 bases between. CDR1 and CDR2 from the germline V gene are ENHRY and SYGVKD. The entry originates in a study of T cells in localized non-small cell lung cancer. Study findings and constraints: Longer overall survival was associated with a higher density of T cells in the blood. Appearing in adjacent lung were a median roughly 60 of the top 100 tumor clones. Uninvolved neighboring lung showed the greatest T cell clonality, exceeding tumor. Sequence data derive from only one tumor region, so heterogeneity remains possible.

The specimen comprised peripheral blood, sampled before any cancer treatment. The rearrangement links TRBV10-3 to TRBJ1-3; the D is unclear. The sequence was obtained from a man aged 35-69 years with stage I squamous cell lung carcinoma. The CDR3 DNA follows: TGTGCCATCAGTGAGTTTGGAGCTCTCTCTGGAAACACCATATATTTT. Protein sequence: CAISEFGALSGNTIYF.